The present T cell receptor (beta chain) was sequenced within a study of control samples from healthy donors and cancer patients. The V end was cut by 4 bases, the J end by 6 bases, with 9 bases between. This CDR3 comprises 13 residues. Germline V gene lookup returns CDR1 SEHNR and CDR2 FQNEAQ (reference sequence). The protocol was immunoSEQ multiplex PCR, while the TCRdb copy is restricted to in-frame clones and leaves out a portion. The sample yields more than 150,000 clones, over 90% seen once. This clone has just one count. The specimen was blood. This receptor was taken from a man aged 45-60 years in good health. V is TRBV7-9 and J is TRBJ2-2, with D hard to call. CDR3 in amino acids: CASSSTYSGELFF. Here the CDR3 DNA reads TGTGCCAGCAGCTCAACCTATTCCGGGGAGCTGTTTTTT.